The 25 T cell receptor beta chains below were found in one sample sequenced in a study of graft-versus-host responses after intestinal transplantation. Produced via immunoSEQ multiplex PCR; TCRdb's table is partial and in-frame only. The data show tens of thousands of clones, 89% seen once. Antigens of these TCRs are unknown. Sequencing was performed on unstimulated CD8+ T cells sorted from spleen or lymph node cells, taken before intestinal transplant. These receptors were taken from a human donor who received an intestinal transplant.

On this clone itself: Other nucleotide sequences from this sample produce the same CDR3. V usage is TRBV7-9 and J usage is TRBJ1-1; the match to TRBD1 covers 11 bases. The CDR3 runs 15 residues. The germline V gene encodes CDR1 SEHNR and CDR2 FQNEAQ (reference sequence). Trimming removed 5 bases from V and 8 bases from J; junction bases left unmatched: 10. CDR3 coding DNA: TGTGCCAGCAGCGGAGGGGACAGGGGGACAACCGAAGCTTTCTTT. It yields the protein CASSGGDRGTTEAFF.

J is TRBJ1-1 and V is TRBV6-6; tentative D call: TRBD1 (5 bases). Trimming removed 7 bases at V and 5 bases at J, with 20 bases between. In germline, CDR1 is MNHNY, CDR2 SVGAGI (reference sequence). There are 15 residues in the CDR3. The CDR3 spells CASIVERGAGTEAFF. The CDR3 nucleotides are TGTGCCAGCATCGTGGAGAGGGGCGCGGGAACTGAAGCTTTCTTT.

The chain combines TRBV19 with TRBJ2-1, with 9 nucleotides matching TRBD2. Germline CDR1 and CDR2: LNHDA and SQIVND (reference sequence). The CDR3 sequence is 15 residues long. Trimming removed 6 bases from V and 8 bases from J; junction bases left unmatched: 11. The CDR3 reads CASRPTSGFSHEQFF. The CDR3 nucleotides read TGTGCCAGTAGGCCCACTAGCGGGTTCTCACATGAGCAGTTCTTC.

The chain employs TRBV27 and TRBJ2-7; 9 nucleotides align to TRBD2. CDR1 is MNHEY and CDR2 is SMNVEV in the germline V gene (reference sequence). The ends lost 5 bases at V and 2 bases at J; junction bases unmatched: 10. The CDR3 is 16 amino acids. The CDR3 nucleotides are TGTGCCAGCAGTCCAGCAGCGGGGGGTCCGACCTACGAGCAGTACTTC. This translates into CASSPAAGGPTYEQYF.

This clone was detected only a few times. The chain carries TRBV4-2 and TRBJ2-6; 11 nucleotides match TRBD2. The CDR3 length is 19 residues. Trimming removed 0 bases from V and 0 bases from J; junction bases left unmatched: 4. Germline-derived CDR1 and CDR2 are LGHNA and YNFKEQ. The CDR3 DNA is TGTGCCAGCAGCCAAGACCCTAGCGGGGGGAACTCTGGGGCCAACGTCCTGACTTTC. Translated, it gives CASSQDPSGGNSGANVLTF.

V usage is TRBV4-1 and J usage is TRBJ2-7; TRBD1 agrees at 10 bases. This CDR3 comprises 14 residues. J was trimmed by 2 bases and V by 4 bases; bases with no gene match: 2. Germline CDR1 and CDR2: MGHRA and YSYEKL. In DNA form, the CDR3 reads TGCGCCAGCAGCCGAGGACAGGGGGCCTACGAGCAGTACTTC. Translation gives CASSRGQGAYEQYF.

This clone has just one count. The chain combines TRBV10-3 with TRBJ2-3; D is possibly TRBD2 (6 bases). With 6 bases removed from V and 0 bases from J, the gap between germline ends came to 10 bases. This CDR3 is built from 14 residues. Germline values: CDR1 ENHRY, CDR2 SYGVKD. The CDR3 sequence: CAISLAPSTDTQYF. The CDR3 DNA sequence: TGTGCCATCAGCCTAGCGCCCAGCACAGATACGCAGTATTTT.

The rearrangement links TRBV6-5 to TRBJ2-2; weak D call: TRBD1 (6 bases). The CDR3 totals 13 residues. Germline V CDR1 and CDR2: MNHEY, SVGAGI. Deletions cut 6 bases from V and 5 bases from J, with 10 bases between. The CDR3 loop reads CASRTTGTGELFF. CDR3 DNA sequence: TGTGCCAGCAGGACTACAGGGACCGGGGAGCTGTTTTTT.

CDR3 in DNA: TGTGCCAGCAGCCACGGACAGGGGGCGAGGGAGCAGTACTTC. Protein product: CASSHGQGAREQYF. The V call is TRBV13, the J call TRBJ2-7, with 11 bases aligning to TRBD1. J gave up 7 bases and V 5 bases, and 7 bases lay outside the gene matches. Germline CDR1 PRHDT, CDR2 FYEKMQ (reference sequence). The CDR3 runs 14 residues.

V gene TRBV7-9 combines with J gene TRBJ2-3, with 8 positions matching TRBD2. There are 15 residues in the CDR3. J gave up 4 bases and V 4 bases, and 7 bases lay outside the gene matches. CDR1 and CDR2 (germline): SEHNR, FQNEAQ (reference sequence). This chain's CDR3 is CASSSTSGRADTQYF. The CDR3 coding sequence is TGTGCCAGCAGCTCCACATCCGGGAGGGCAGATACGCAGTATTTT.

The rearrangement uses TRBV9 and TRBJ1-1; D is uncertain. Looked up from germline, CDR1 is SGDLS and CDR2 is YYNGEE. V was shortened by 8 bases and J by 1 base, with 24 bases between the two germline ends. The CDR3 length is 17 residues. The CDR3 DNA is TGTGCCAGTAATCGTAATAAGGATGGGCTGACGAACACTGAAGCTTTCTTT. Protein product: CASNRNKDGLTNTEAFF.

The chain uses TRBV5-1 and TRBJ2-7, with TRBD1 as a possible D gene (6 bases). This CDR3 has 15 residues. Germline CDR1 reads SGHRS; CDR2 reads YFSETQ. Trimming removed 4 bases from V and 4 bases from J, with 18 bases in between. The CDR3 here is CASSPGRTVEYEQYF. DNA for the CDR3: TGCGCCAGCAGCCCCGGGCGGACAGTTGAATACGAGCAGTACTTC.

The gene calls are TRBV7-2 and TRBJ2-5; the D is unclear. The V gene lost 5 bases and the J gene lost 3 bases, with 10 bases spanning the gap. The germline CDR1 and CDR2 sequences are SGHTA and FQGNSA. The CDR3 has 13 residues. The CDR3 coding sequence is TGTGCCAGCAGCCCCGGGTGGGAAGAGACCCAGTACTTC. Translation: CASSPGWEETQYF.

V is TRBV2 and J is TRBJ1-5, with 7 bases identical to TRBD1. Germline V CDR1 and CDR2: SNHLY, FYNNEI. The CDR3 is 19 amino acids. Trimming took 3 bases from V and 6 from J; bases not matched to a gene: 20. This chain's CDR3 is CASSEVGGILEGASQPQHF. CDR3 sequence (DNA): TGTGCCAGCAGTGAGGTGGGGGGTATTTTAGAGGGGGCTAGTCAGCCCCAGCATTTT.

The CDR3 is CSVERGIYGYTF. The CDR3 coding sequence is TGCAGCGTCGAACGGGGAATCTATGGCTACACCTTC. This chain links TRBV29-1 with TRBJ1-2, with D uncertain. This CDR3 comprises 12 residues. The ends were cut back, 6 bases at V and 4 bases at J, with 12 bases in the middle. Per germline, CDR1 SQVTM and CDR2 ANQGSEA.

This sequence joins TRBV2 and TRBJ2-2, with 10 bases that match TRBD1. Germline lookup yields CDR1 SNHLY and CDR2 FYNNEI. V shed 1 base, J shed 7 bases, and the junction held 15 bases outside the gene matches. The CDR3 runs to 19 residues. The CDR3 nucleotides read TGTGCCAGCAGTGAAGGGTTAGAGGGACAGGGGCTCATTGACGGGGAGCTGTTTTTT. As protein: CASSEGLEGQGLIDGELFF.

The chain combines TRBV4-2 with TRBJ2-1; 11 bases are shared with TRBD2. After removal of 3 bases from V and 5 bases from J, the junction contained 6 bases not matched to a gene. Germline lookup yields CDR1 LGHNA and CDR2 YNFKEQ. This CDR3 region has 16 residues. CDR3 sequence (DNA): TGTGCCAGCAGCCAGATAGCGGGAGGGCCCGACAATGAGCAGTTCTTC. It translates to CASSQIAGGPDNEQFF.

The CDR3 nucleotides read TGCGCCAGCAGCTTCGAGACTAGCGGGGGGTCTACCTACGAGCAGTACTTC. It encodes CASSFETSGGSTYEQYF. This chain joins TRBV5-1 and TRBJ2-7; 13 bases line up with TRBD2. This CDR3 region has 17 residues. With 2 bases clipped from V and 2 bases from J, the junction kept 7 bases outside the gene matches. CDR1 and CDR2 (germline): SGHRS, YFSETQ.

Written as DNA, the CDR3 is TGTGCCAGCAGTTTGAGGCGGACGAACACCGGGGAGCTGTTTTTT. Translated, it gives CASSLRRTNTGELFF. J is TRBJ2-2 and V is TRBV28; D unclear. Germline CDR1 reads MDHEN; CDR2 reads SYDVKM. Trimming pared 3 bases from V and 0 bases from J, leaving 8 bases between. This CDR3 spans 15 amino acids.

The chain has TRBV2 and TRBJ1-2; D is perhaps TRBD1 (5 bases). Trimming pared 3 bases from V and 4 bases from J, leaving 18 bases between. Looked up from germline, CDR1 is SNHLY and CDR2 is FYNNEI. The CDR3 extends over 16 amino acids. Here the CDR3 reads CASSDLGPNAIYGYTF. CDR3 DNA: TGTGCCAGCAGTGATTTGGGGCCGAACGCCATCTATGGCTACACCTTC. The full variable domain, its missing parts supplied by reference TRBV2 and TRBJ1-2, is EPEVTQTPSHQVTQMGQEVILRCVPISNHLYFYWYRQILGQKVEFLVSFYNNEISEKSEIFDDQFSVERPDGSNFTLKIRSTKLEDSAMYFCASSDLGPNAIYGYTFGSGTRLTVV.

The gene calls are TRBV5-1 and TRBJ1-1, with D perhaps TRBD1 (6 bases). CDR3 length: 14 residues. Germline V gene lookup returns CDR1 SGHRS and CDR2 YFSETQ. V was trimmed by 4 bases and J by 3 bases, leaving 13 bases between them. CDR3 loop: CASSHHRAYTEAFF. The CDR3 DNA is TGCGCCAGCAGCCATCACAGGGCGTACACTGAAGCTTTCTTT.

The chain uses TRBV29-1 and TRBJ1-5, with TRBD1 matching over 8 bases. The CDR3 covers 13 residues. After removal of 6 bases from V and 7 bases from J, the junction contained 8 bases not matched to a gene. Germline CDR1 SQVTM, CDR2 ANQGSEA. CDR3 DNA: TGCAGCGTCCAGGGGGCGTTCGGGCAGCCCCAGCATTTT. Its translation is CSVQGAFGQPQHF.

The V call is TRBV19, the J call TRBJ2-1; 7 nucleotides agree with TRBD2. In germline, CDR1 is LNHDA, CDR2 SQIVND (reference sequence). J was trimmed by 3 bases and V by 6 bases; bases with no gene match: 8. CDR3 length: 15 residues. This CDR3 reads CASRSGREIYNEQFF. The DNA of the CDR3 is TGTGCCAGTAGATCGGGGCGGGAGATCTACAATGAGCAGTTCTTC.

This rearrangement joins TRBV14 to TRBJ2-7, with a possible D match to TRBD2 (6 bases). CDR1 SGHDN and CDR2 FVKESK come from the germline V gene. The CDR3 contains 15 residues. Deletions cut 0 bases from V and 2 bases from J, with 11 bases between. For the CDR3, the DNA is TGTGCCAGCAGCCAAGACGGGCTAGCGCCCTACGAGCAGTACTTC. This encodes CASSQDGLAPYEQYF.

J is TRBJ2-7 and V is TRBV5-6; possible D gene TRBD1, 6 bases. From germline, CDR1 is SGHDT and CDR2 YYEEEE. This CDR3 is built from 14 residues. The germline V and J ends were trimmed by 4 bases and 7 bases, with 18 bases remaining between them. CDR3 DNA: TGTGCCAGCAGCGGACGCCAGGGGTTGGGGGAGCAGTACTTC. This translates into CASSGRQGLGEQYF.